This T cell receptor beta chain was identified during a study of response to subunit inactivated influenza vaccine. Germline loops: CDR1 MNHNS, CDR2 SASEGT. The CDR3 extends over 13 amino acids. Trimming removed 3 bases from V and 6 bases from J, with 9 bases in between. TCRdb re-called the RT-PCR reads with MiXCR, one entry per CDR3 protein. Altogether 550,000 to 600,000 distinct CDR3 sequences are present, roughly 12% being singletons, with the ten largest covering roughly 10%. This sequence originates from a man aged 45 to 65 who received an inactivated influenza vaccine. Specimen: PBMCs from blood, collected on the day of vaccination. V and J are TRBV6-1 and TRBJ1-3, with D maybe TRBD1 (5 bases). Here the CDR3 reads CASSEGTSNTIYF. The CDR3 nucleotides are TGTGCCAGCAGTGAGGGGACCTCAAACACCATATATTTT.